This T cell receptor (beta chain) was obtained from a study of blood T cell repertoires in COVID-19. About the research overall: The United States, Italy and Spain were the sources of the acute and convalescent COVID-19 samples. PBMCs, B-cell-depleted T cells, or T cells provided the cDNA or gDNA that made up the material.

This CDR3 region has 16 residues. Per the germline V gene, CDR1 is SGHTS and CDR2 is YDEGEE. The V gene lost 0 bases and the J gene lost 6 bases, with 18 bases spanning the gap. The Seattle patients joined while their infection was active and were tracked longitudinally afterward. In the study's own analysis: Researchers report that nucleated cell counts were estimated from reference gene primer amplification. The data were produced by immunoSEQ multiplex PCR, yet TCRdb's version contains in-frame clones alone and is incomplete. V and J calls and clone size are given by that table; D and trimming were obtained from the DNA. The sample contains about 230,000 clones, roughly 79% of which appear only once.

This sequence joins TRBV5-8 and TRBJ1-2; D ambiguous. This TCR was recovered from a woman of 80 years or more with COVID-19, enrolled during active disease. Sequenced input: peripheral blood. DNA for the CDR3: TGTGCCAGCAGCTTGGGGGCGGGTCGTCGAACAAATGGCTACACCTTC. Translating gives CASSLGAGRRTNGYTF.